The T cell receptor (beta chain) described here comes from a study of shared clonotypes between healthy human individuals. Study-level findings and limits: In a few donors, about 5% of naive CD4 clonotypes appeared in common.

After removal of 10 bases from V and 3 bases from J, the junction contained 7 bases not matched to a gene. The CDR3 has 14 amino acids. CDR1 and CDR2 from the germline V gene are SNHLY and FYNNEI. The authors loaded roughly 200 ng DNA, 28,000 or so T cell genomes, into sorted-subset replicate PCRs. Per the study methods: ImmunoSEQ output held junction-only sequences without quality scores, so filtering differed. Repertoires were generated with immunoSEQ multiplex PCR, while TCRdb's copy carries only in-frame clones and drops some. V and J calls and clone size are those listed in that table; D and trimming were worked out from the DNA. The sample has about 2.4 million clones; over 85% are singletons. Turning to this clone: As yet, its antigen is unknown.

This receptor was obtained from a man between 18 and 29 years old in good health. Some clones in this sample may be carry-over from other donors' samples. The sequenced sample was naive CD4+ T cells from PBMCs. Subset here: CD45RA+ positively selected. This chain uses TRBV2 with TRBJ2-5, with TRBD1 matching over 11 bases. The CDR3 sequence is CATFRDRGEETQYF. The CDR3 nucleotides are TGTGCCACTTTTCGGGACAGGGGGGAAGAGACCCAGTACTTC. The full variable domain, with the rest looked up from reference TRBV2 and TRBJ2-5, is EPEVTQTPSHQVTQMGQEVILRCVPISNHLYFYWYRQILGQKVEFLVSFYNNEISEKSEIFDDQFSVERPDGSNFTLKIRSTKLEDSAMYFCATFRDRGEETQYFGPGTRLLVL.